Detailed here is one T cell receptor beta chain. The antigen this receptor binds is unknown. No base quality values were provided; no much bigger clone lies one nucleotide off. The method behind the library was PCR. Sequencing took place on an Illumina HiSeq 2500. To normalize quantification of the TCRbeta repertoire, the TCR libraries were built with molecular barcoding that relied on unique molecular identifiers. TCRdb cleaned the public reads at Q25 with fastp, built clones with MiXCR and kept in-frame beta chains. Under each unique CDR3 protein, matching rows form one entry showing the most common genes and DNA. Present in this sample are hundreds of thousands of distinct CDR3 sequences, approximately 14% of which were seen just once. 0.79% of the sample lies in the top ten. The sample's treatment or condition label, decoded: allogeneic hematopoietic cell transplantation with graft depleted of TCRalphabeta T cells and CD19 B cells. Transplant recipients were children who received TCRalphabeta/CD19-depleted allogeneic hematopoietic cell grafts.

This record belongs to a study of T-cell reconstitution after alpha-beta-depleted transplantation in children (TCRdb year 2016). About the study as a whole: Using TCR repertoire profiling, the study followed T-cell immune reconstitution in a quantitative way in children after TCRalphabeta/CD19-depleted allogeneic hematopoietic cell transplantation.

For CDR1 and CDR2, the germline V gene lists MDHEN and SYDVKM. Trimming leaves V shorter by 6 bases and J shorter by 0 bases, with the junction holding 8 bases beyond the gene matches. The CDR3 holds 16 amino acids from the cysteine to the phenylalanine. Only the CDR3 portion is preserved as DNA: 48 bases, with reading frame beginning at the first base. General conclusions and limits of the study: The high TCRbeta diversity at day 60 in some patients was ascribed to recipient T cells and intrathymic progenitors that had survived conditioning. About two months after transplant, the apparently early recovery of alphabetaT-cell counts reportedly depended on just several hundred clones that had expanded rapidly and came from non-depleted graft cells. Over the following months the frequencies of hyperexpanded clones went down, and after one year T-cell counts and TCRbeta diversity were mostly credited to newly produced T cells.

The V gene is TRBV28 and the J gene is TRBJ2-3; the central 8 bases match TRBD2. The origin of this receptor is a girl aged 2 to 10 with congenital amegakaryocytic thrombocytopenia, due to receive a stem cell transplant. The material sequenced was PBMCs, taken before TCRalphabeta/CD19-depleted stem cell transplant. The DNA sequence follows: TGTGCCAGCAGCCATAATAGCGGGAAAAGCACAGATACGCAGTATTTT. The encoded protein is CASSHNSGKSTDTQYF.